The 17 T cell receptor beta chains below were found in one sample sequenced in a study of graft-versus-host responses after intestinal transplantation. TCRdb's table, derived via immunoSEQ multiplex PCR, lists solely in-frame clones and lacks some. This table holds about 71,000 clones, roughly 88% found once. What these receptors recognize is not known. The material was unstimulated CD8+ T cells sorted from spleen or lymph node cells, obtained before intestinal transplant. These receptors all stem from a human donor who received an intestinal transplant.

The V and J genes are TRBV13 and TRBJ1-2; D is possibly TRBD1 (6 bases). V was cut by 3 bases and J by 5 bases, with 10 bases left in between. The CDR3 runs 13 residues. CDR1 is PRHDT and CDR2 is FYEKMQ in the germline V gene (reference sequence). DNA for the CDR3: TGTGCCAGCAGCTTGCGGGGGACATATGGCTACACCTTC. Its protein is CASSLRGTYGYTF. The full variable domain, in which reference TRBV13 and TRBJ1-2 provide the parts outside the CDR3, is AAGVIQSPRHLIKEKRETATLKCYPIPRHDTVYWYQQGPGQDPQFLISFYEKMQSDKGSIPDRFSAQQFSDYHSELNMSSLELGDSALYFCASSLRGTYGYTFGSGTRLTVV.

The V and J genes are TRBV7-9 and TRBJ2-3; 11 bases are a match to TRBD2. This CDR3 is 15 amino acids long. CDR1 SEHNR and CDR2 FQNEAQ come from the germline V gene (reference sequence). V was pared by 2 bases and J by 10 bases, with 8 bases of the junction left unmatched. DNA of the CDR3: TGTGCCAGCAGCTTACCTAGCGGGGGGCCCCCAGCGCAGTATTTT. Protein product: CASSLPSGGPPAQYF.

The J gene is TRBJ1-1, the V gene TRBV7-8; maybe TRBD1 (6 bases). Trimming took off 4 bases at V and 1 base at J, with 13 bases between the two ends. Germline loops: CDR1 SGHVS, CDR2 FQNEAQ. The CDR3 has 15 residues. The CDR3 DNA is TGTGCCAGCAGCTCTTGGACAGATACGAACACTGAAGCTTTCTTT. Translating gives CASSSWTDTNTEAFF.

The CDR3 is CASSLFAGARETQYF. The CDR3 DNA is TGTGCCAGCAGCTTATTCGCGGGGGCCCGGGAGACCCAGTACTTC. The rearrangement joins TRBV11-2 to TRBJ2-5, with TRBD2 as a possible D gene (7 bases). V was trimmed by 2 bases and J by 5 bases, leaving 15 bases between them. The CDR3 spans 15 residues. CDR1 SGHAT and CDR2 FQNNGV come from the germline V gene.

This chain uses TRBV10-2 with TRBJ2-3, with D unclear. Germline V gives CDR1 WSHSY, CDR2 SAAADI. The V end was cut by 0 bases, the J end by 4 bases, with 14 bases between. CDR3 length: 16 amino acids. The CDR3 is CASSESGPWQPDTQYF. CDR3 sequence (DNA): TGCGCCAGCAGTGAGTCGGGCCCCTGGCAGCCAGATACGCAGTATTTT.

The chain uses TRBV15 and TRBJ1-1, with 8 bases matching TRBD1. The CDR3 runs to 17 residues. After removal of 1 base from V and 1 base from J, the junction contained 8 bases not matched to a gene. Germline CDR1 reads LNHNV; CDR2 reads YYDKDF (reference sequence). CDR3 nucleotides: TGTGCCACCAGCAGAGGGGTGCAGGGGGCGGAGAACACTGAAGCTTTCTTT. It specifies CATSRGVQGAENTEAFF. The variable domain in full, with the rest retrieved from reference TRBV15 and TRBJ1-1, is DAMVIQNPRYQVTQFGKPVTLSCSQTLNHNVMYWYQQKSSQAPKLLFHYYDKDFNNEADTPDNFQSRRPNTSFCFLDIRSPGLGDTAMYLCATSRGVQGAENTEAFFGQGTRLTVV.

The J gene is TRBJ1-1, the V gene TRBV19; no reliable D call. From germline, CDR1 is LNHDA and CDR2 SQIVND (reference sequence). V was cut by 5 bases and J by 0 bases, with 10 bases left in between. The CDR3 sequence is 14 residues long. CDR3 nucleotide sequence: TGTGCCAGTAGTTGGGCAGGCATGAACACTGAAGCTTTCTTT. Translating gives CASSWAGMNTEAFF.

The chain has TRBV18 and TRBJ2-7, with D perhaps TRBD1 (5 bases). The CDR3 is made up of 13 amino acids. V was cut by 3 bases and J by 2 bases, with 8 bases left in between. Germline V gene data show CDR1 as KGHSH and CDR2 as LQKENI. Here the CDR3 DNA reads TGTGCCAGCTCACCGGGGCCCACCTACGAGCAGTACTTC. Its protein is CASSPGPTYEQYF.

Here the CDR3 reads CASGLIGSGTGELFF. Here the CDR3 DNA reads TGTGCTAGTGGTTTAATAGGGAGTGGGACCGGGGAGCTGTTTTTT. The J gene is TRBJ2-2, the V gene TRBV12-5, with D tentatively TRBD2 (5 bases). Trimming took 3 bases from V and 5 from J, leaving 13 bases between them. This CDR3 has 15 amino acids. Per germline, CDR1 LGHNT and CDR2 FRNRAP.

The chain recombines TRBV27 with TRBJ1-4; TRBD1 is a possible D gene (5 bases). V lost 5 bases, J lost 7 bases, and 8 bases lay in between. The CDR3 covers 12 residues. Germline V lookup: CDR1 MNHEY, CDR2 SMNVEV (reference sequence). CDR3 bases: TGTGCCAGCAGTCTCGGGGGTGAAAAACTGTTTTTT. Translation: CASSLGGEKLFF.

V is TRBV5-1 and J is TRBJ2-5; D ambiguous. Germline assignment: CDR1 SGHRS and CDR2 YFSETQ. The CDR3 is 15 residues long. The V and J ends lost 3 bases and 5 bases respectively, with 17 bases between them. This CDR3 is CASSSLALRSETQYF. For the CDR3, the DNA is TGCGCCAGCAGCTCCCTCGCACTTCGTTCGGAGACCCAGTACTTC.

This clone was seen once. This rearrangement joins TRBV29-1 to TRBJ2-2, with D perhaps matching TRBD1 (6 bases). Germline V gives CDR1 SQVTM, CDR2 ANQGSEA. This CDR3 is built from 16 residues. The V end lost 1 base, the J end lost 0 bases, and 12 bases lay between the germline ends. The CDR3, as DNA: TGCAGCGTTGAAGCCCCGGACAGCGCGAACACCGGGGAGCTGTTTTTT. Protein: CSVEAPDSANTGELFF.

This clone was seen a single time. V usage is TRBV5-1 and J usage is TRBJ2-7, with D unresolved. The CDR3 is 9 amino acids. V was pared by 9 bases and J by 5 bases, with 6 bases between. Germline V lookup: CDR1 SGHRS, CDR2 YFSETQ. The CDR3 reads CANPDEQYF. The CDR3 DNA reads as TGCGCCAATCCCGACGAGCAGTACTTC.

In its sample, this clone was seen once. The CDR3 DNA sequence: TGTGCCAGCACCCAACAGGGGTCTGGAAACACCATATATTTT. Protein: CASTQQGSGNTIYF. The chain combines TRBV7-9 with TRBJ1-3; 7 bases line up with TRBD1. The CDR3 has 14 residues. The V gene end was trimmed by 7 bases and the J gene end by 1 base; junction bases not matched to a gene: 4. Germline V CDR1 and CDR2: SEHNR, FQNEAQ (reference sequence).

The rearrangement joins TRBV27 to TRBJ2-7; 9 bases match TRBD1. CDR1 is MNHEY, CDR2 SMNVEV, per germline (reference sequence). V trimming: 2 bases; J trimming: 3 bases; junction bases outside the gene matches: 2. CDR3 length: 14 amino acids. CDR3 DNA: TGTGCCAGCAGTTTAGGGACAGGGAACTACGAGCAGTACTTC. Translating it yields CASSLGTGNYEQYF.

The CDR3: CASSVAGAPNYSPLHF. The CDR3 DNA follows: TGTGCCAGCAGCGTAGCAGGGGCCCCCAACTATTCACCCCTCCACTTT. This sequence joins TRBV9 and TRBJ1-6; perhaps TRBD1 as D (6 bases). The CDR3 extends over 16 amino acids. V lost 0 bases and J lost 8, with 15 bases in between. Germline CDR1 and CDR2: SGDLS and YYNGEE.

The genes are TRBV13 and TRBJ1-1; D may be TRBD1 (5 bases). V was clipped by 5 bases and J by 1 base, with 14 bases between them. Germline V gene lookup returns CDR1 PRHDT and CDR2 FYEKMQ (reference sequence). The CDR3 is 15 amino acids. CDR3 amino acids: CASSPEGRGNTEAFF. CDR3 in DNA: TGTGCCAGCAGCCCGGAGGGGAGGGGGAACACTGAAGCTTTCTTT.